This entry features one T cell receptor (beta chain) sequence. Its antigen is unidentified. These data belong to a study of siplizumab effects on memory and regulatory T cells. Notes on the study in general: Suppressive activity of Tregs proliferating in siplizumab cultures remained unconfirmed. Naive T cells looked more diverse than memory cells and looked like major alloresponse contributors. No assignable naive or memory phenotype existed for roughly 75-95% of proliferating CD4+ or CD8+ clones.

Here immunoSEQ multiplex PCR was the method, and the copy in TCRdb shows in-frame clones only, minus some. The sample yields more than 85,000 clones, 75% to 95% seen once. This CDR3 comprises 13 residues. Trimming stripped 2 bases from V and 2 bases from J, with 6 bases between. The germline gives CDR1 MDHEN, CDR2 SYDVKM. The specimen sequenced was CD4+ T cells sorted from blood. V is TRBV28 and J is TRBJ2-5; D ambiguous. The origin of this receptor is a human donor in good health. Some clones in this sample may be carry-over from other donors' samples. The CDR3 is CASSLIGQETQYF. CDR3 coding DNA: TGTGCCAGCAGTTTAATAGGGCAAGAGACCCAGTACTTC.